Below, 16 T cell receptor beta chains from the same sample are listed, as sequenced in a study of cytomegalovirus exposure and HLA in healthy donors. The PCR employed 60 Vbeta primers together with 13 Jbeta primers. Profiling relied on immunoSEQ multiplex PCR, and the TCRdb table lists in-frame clones only, not all of them. The sample holds about 110,000 clones, roughly two thirds seen once. Sample: PBMCs. The receptors derive from a man in his forties in good health and CMV-seronegative.

In its sample, this clone was seen a few times. This chain connects TRBV29-1 to TRBJ1-2; TRBD1 matches 7 bases. The CDR3 has 13 amino acids. Germline V gives CDR1 SQVTM, CDR2 ANQGSEA. The junction had 8 bases not matched to a gene; V was cut back by 6 bases and J by 4 bases. Written as DNA, the CDR3 is TGCAGCGTGGATAAGACAGGGTTCTATGGCTACACCTTC. Its protein product is CSVDKTGFYGYTF.

The rearrangement links TRBV18 to TRBJ2-3; D is unclear. Trimming stripped 0 bases from V and 6 bases from J, with 7 bases between. The CDR3 runs to 13 residues. CDR1 and CDR2 from the germline V gene are KGHSH and LQKENI. CDR3 in amino acids: CASSPPYTDTQYF. The CDR3 DNA reads TGTGCCAGCTCACCACCGTACACCGATACGCAGTATTTT.

This rearrangement joins TRBV6-6 to TRBJ2-1, with 8 positions matching TRBD1. The CDR3 is 14 amino acids. V dropped 6 bases and J dropped 7; count of bases not matched to a gene: 8. CDR1 is MNHNY and CDR2 is SVGAGI in the germline V gene (reference sequence). CDR3 sequence reads: CASRAGTGGNEQFF. In nucleotides, the CDR3 is TGTGCCAGCAGAGCCGGGACAGGTGGGAATGAGCAGTTCTTC.

The genes are TRBV30 and TRBJ1-4; 7 nucleotides align to TRBD1. Losses at the gene ends were 3 bases for V and 4 bases for J; bases not matched to a gene: 8. The V gene's germline CDR1 is GTSNPN and CDR2 SVGIG (reference sequence). The CDR3 length is 15 residues. The chain's CDR3 is CAWSPGQVLNEKLFF. DNA of the CDR3: TGTGCCTGGAGCCCAGGACAGGTCCTTAATGAAAAACTGTTTTTT.

The chain links TRBV6-1 to TRBJ2-7; D might be TRBD1 (6 bases). Trimming removed 4 bases from V and 4 bases from J, with 17 bases in between. The CDR3 has 15 residues. CDR1 and CDR2 (germline): MNHNS, SASEGT. CDR3 in amino acids: CASSGGIGTTYEQYF. In DNA form, the CDR3 reads TGTGCCAGCAGTGGAGGGATCGGGACAACGTACGAGCAGTACTTC.

The chain links TRBV27 to TRBJ2-7; possibly TRBD1 for D (6 bases). The germline V gene has CDR1 MNHEY and CDR2 SMNVEV (reference sequence). The length of the CDR3 is 13 residues. Trimming cost V 4 bases and J 6 bases, with 13 bases left between them. The CDR3 loop reads CASSSSTGGEQYF. In DNA, the CDR3 is TGTGCCAGCAGTTCCTCGACAGGTGGCGAGCAGTACTTC.

DNA of the CDR3: TGTGCCATCAGTCGGACAGGAGGGGATACGCAGTATTTT. Encoded protein: CAISRTGGDTQYF. V gene TRBV10-3 combines with J gene TRBJ2-3, with TRBD1 as a possible D gene (7 bases). This CDR3 region has 13 residues. Between the trimmed V and J ends, which lost 5 bases and 6 bases, there was a span of 12 bases. Germline CDR1 ENHRY, CDR2 SYGVKD.

The chain recombines TRBV6-6 with TRBJ2-7, with 10 bases lining up with TRBD1. The CDR3 length is 16 residues. V shed 6 bases and J 5 bases; nucleotides not matched to a gene: 13. Germline values: CDR1 MNHNY, CDR2 SVGAGI (reference sequence). The CDR3 protein is CASSNNDRGRMNEQYF. In DNA, the CDR3 is TGTGCCAGCAGCAACAACGACAGGGGGCGCATGAACGAGCAGTACTTC.

This clone has more than one count but fewer than ten. V usage is TRBV21-1 and J usage is TRBJ2-1; TRBD2, the D gene given by the table, was not confirmed from the DNA. TRBV21-1 is a recognized pseudogene. The CDR3 consists of 15 residues. CDR3 sequence reads: CASSKLAGGGYEQFF. As DNA, the CDR3 is TGTGCCAGCAGCAAGTTAGCGGGGGGGGGTTATGAGCAGTTCTTC.

CDR3 nucleotide sequence: TGCGCCAGCAGCCAAGGTACAGGGTACTACGAGCAGTACTTC. Amino acid sequence: CASSQGTGYYEQYF. The chain carries TRBV4-1 and TRBJ2-7; the D gene is possibly TRBD1 (6 bases). V was pared by 1 base and J by 3 bases, with 10 bases between. CDR1 and CDR2 (germline): MGHRA, YSYEKL. The CDR3 loop spans 14 amino acids.

This clone was picked up a small number of times. The chain joins TRBV27 to TRBJ1-5; a weak D match, TRBD1 (6 bases). This CDR3 is 15 amino acids long. CDR1 MNHEY and CDR2 SMNVEV come from the germline V gene (reference sequence). The ends were cut back, 4 bases at V and 7 bases at J, with 17 bases in the middle. The CDR3 protein is CASSSGTGPKQPQHF. In DNA form, the CDR3 reads TGTGCCAGCAGTTCAGGTACAGGGCCCAAACAGCCCCAGCATTTT.

The chain is built from TRBV21-1 and TRBJ1-4; TRBD1 is the table's D call, not checked against the DNA. TRBV21-1 has pseudogene status. This CDR3 comprises 18 residues. The CDR3 region has the DNA TGTGCCAGCAGCAAAGATTTTCGGGGACAGGGCTTTAATGAAAAACTGTTTTTT. Translation gives CASSKDFRGQGFNEKLFF.

In DNA form, the CDR3 reads TGTGCCACCCTCTTCATCACGGACAGGGGTCAGTCACCCCTCCACTTT. It codes for CATLFITDRGQSPLHF. The chain has TRBV6-6 and TRBJ1-6; 9 bases are shared with TRBD1. The germline CDR1 and CDR2 sequences are MNHNY and SVGAGI (reference sequence). CDR3 size: 16 residues. With 10 bases clipped from V and 10 bases from J, the junction kept 17 bases outside the gene matches.

J is TRBJ1-5 and V is TRBV19; a weak D match, TRBD1 (5 bases). V lost 6 bases, J lost 4 bases, and 19 bases lay in between. CDR1 and CDR2 (germline): LNHDA, SQIVND (reference sequence). CDR3 length: 16 residues. The CDR3 reads CASSNQVRAGNQPQHF. The CDR3 coding sequence is TGTGCCAGTAGCAACCAAGTCAGGGCTGGGAATCAGCCCCAGCATTTT.

The chain carries TRBV5-4 and TRBJ1-2, with D tentatively TRBD1 (5 bases). Trimming took off 1 base at V and 5 bases at J, with 15 bases between the two ends. Per the germline V gene, CDR1 is SGHNT and CDR2 is YYREEE (reference sequence). The CDR3 has 15 residues. The CDR3 DNA reads as TGTGCCAGCAGCTTGAGGTCGGGGACTTTTTATGGCTACACCTTC. It is translated as CASSLRSGTFYGYTF.

The chain couples TRBV6-1 to TRBJ2-7, with TRBD2 matching over 7 bases. Trimming at V came to 7 bases and at J to 0 bases, leaving 9 bases not matched to a gene. Germline V lookup: CDR1 MNHNS, CDR2 SASEGT. The CDR3 loop spans 15 amino acids. The CDR3 DNA reads TGTGCCAGCATCTTTGGGGGGGGTAGCTCCTACGAGCAGTACTTC. Translation: CASIFGGGSSYEQYF.